The 6 T cell receptor beta chains below all came from one sample that was sequenced in a study of T cell repertoires and HLA-DP antigens. The antigens these receptors bind are not known. Some clones are missing from TCRdb's copy, which holds only in-frame ones; the method was immunoSEQ multiplex PCR. The sample consists of fewer than 75,000 clones, roughly 78% of them appearing once. Source material: CD4+ T cells from PBMCs. The source is a man aged 55 to 70 in good health and CMV-seronegative.

The CDR3 DNA follows: TGTGCCAGCAGCTTGGACTCTCCCTACGAGCAGTACGTC. This sequence encodes CASSLDSPYEQYV. The rearrangement uses TRBV5-4 and TRBJ2-7, with D uncertain. The V gene lost 0 bases and the J gene lost 2 bases, with 6 bases spanning the gap. The CDR3 has 13 residues. Per the germline V gene, CDR1 is SGHNT and CDR2 is YYREEE (reference sequence).

The rearrangement links TRBV7-3 to TRBJ2-3; 14 nucleotides agree with TRBD2. Germline values: CDR1 SGHTA, CDR2 FQGTGA. The CDR3 covers 17 residues. V shed 1 base and J 1 base; nucleotides not matched to a gene: 1. Written as DNA, the CDR3 is TGTGCCAGCAGCTTAATGGGACTAGCGGGAGGCACAGATACGCAGTATTTT. As protein: CASSLMGLAGGTDTQYF.

This clone was seen more than once but under ten times. CDR3: CATSRIGGSQPQHF. CDR3 bases: TGTGCCACCAGCAGGATTGGAGGATCTCAGCCCCAGCATTTT. V usage is TRBV15 and J usage is TRBJ1-5; D is ambiguous. Germline values: CDR1 LNHNV, CDR2 YYDKDF (reference sequence). The germline V and J ends were trimmed by 3 bases and 6 bases, with 12 bases remaining between them. This CDR3 region has 14 residues.

This clone appeared a few times. This chain uses TRBV5-1 with TRBJ1-6, with D unclear. This CDR3 region has 15 residues. In germline, CDR1 is SGHRS, CDR2 YFSETQ. V was pared by 4 bases and J by 9 bases, with 17 bases between. CDR3 bases: TGCGCCAGCAGCCCAACAGATCTCTCTGCTTCACCCCTCCACTTT. This codes for CASSPTDLSASPLHF.

The chain recombines TRBV5-4 with TRBJ2-5, with 8 positions matching TRBD2. V was clipped by 4 bases and J by 5 bases; unmatched bases: 13. The germline CDR1 and CDR2 sequences are SGHNT and YYREEE (reference sequence). CDR3 length equals 16 residues. The CDR3 is CASSARGGGFLETQYF. CDR3 nucleotides: TGTGCCAGCAGCGCCCGGGGGGGCGGGTTTTTGGAGACCCAGTACTTC.

This clone was detected only once. V gene TRBV5-1 combines with J gene TRBJ2-5, with D possibly matching TRBD2 (5 bases). The CDR3 sequence is 15 residues long. The germline CDR1 and CDR2 sequences are SGHRS and YFSETQ. V was clipped by 5 bases and J by 4 bases, with 18 bases between them. The CDR3 nucleotides read TGCGCCAGCAGTTCGGCGGTGCCTGGGAGAGAGACCCAGTACTTC. Protein product: CASSSAVPGRETQYF.